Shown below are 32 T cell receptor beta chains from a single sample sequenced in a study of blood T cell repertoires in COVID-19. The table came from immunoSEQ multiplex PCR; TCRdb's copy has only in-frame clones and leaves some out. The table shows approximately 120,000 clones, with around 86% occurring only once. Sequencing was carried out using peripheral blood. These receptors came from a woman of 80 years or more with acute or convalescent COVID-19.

The CDR3, as DNA: TGTGCCACCAGTGATGCAGGAAGGGAGACCCAGTACTTC. It yields the protein CATSDAGRETQYF. V gene TRBV24-1 combines with J gene TRBJ2-5; D is ambiguous. Germline V lookup: CDR1 KGHDR, CDR2 SFDVKD. V was shortened by 3 bases and J by 5 bases, with 9 bases between the two germline ends. CDR3 length equals 13 residues.

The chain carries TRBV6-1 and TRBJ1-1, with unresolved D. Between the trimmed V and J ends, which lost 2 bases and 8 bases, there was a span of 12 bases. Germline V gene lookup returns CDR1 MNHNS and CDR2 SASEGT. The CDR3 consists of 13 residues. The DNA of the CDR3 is TGTGCCAGCAGTGAAATTTTACAGTCAGAAGCTTTCTTT. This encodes CASSEILQSEAFF.

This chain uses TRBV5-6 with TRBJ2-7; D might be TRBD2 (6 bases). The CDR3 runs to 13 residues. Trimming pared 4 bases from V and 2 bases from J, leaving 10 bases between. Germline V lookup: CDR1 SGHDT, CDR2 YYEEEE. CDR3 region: CASSPGGPYEQYF. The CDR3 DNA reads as TGTGCCAGCAGCCCCGGAGGGCCCTACGAGCAGTACTTC.

For the CDR3, the DNA is TGTGCCAGCAGCCAAGAGCTTGGGACAGGGTTCACGGAGACCCAGTACTTC. The encoded protein is CASSQELGTGFTETQYF. This sequence joins TRBV14 and TRBJ2-5; 9 bases fit TRBD1. The length of the CDR3 is 17 residues. With 0 bases clipped from V and 5 bases from J, the junction kept 10 bases outside the gene matches. The germline V gene encodes CDR1 SGHDN and CDR2 FVKESK.

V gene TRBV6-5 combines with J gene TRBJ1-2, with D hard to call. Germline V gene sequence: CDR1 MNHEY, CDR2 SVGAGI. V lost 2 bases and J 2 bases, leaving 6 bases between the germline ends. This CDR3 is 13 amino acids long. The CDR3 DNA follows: TGTGCCAGCAGTTACCAGGCGAACTATGGCTACACCTTC. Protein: CASSYQANYGYTF.

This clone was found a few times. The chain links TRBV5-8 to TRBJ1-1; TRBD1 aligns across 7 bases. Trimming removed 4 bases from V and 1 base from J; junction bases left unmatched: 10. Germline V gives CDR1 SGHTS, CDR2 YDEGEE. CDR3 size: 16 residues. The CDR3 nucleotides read TGTGCCAGCAGCCATCGCTCGACAGGGAAGAACACTGAAGCTTTCTTT. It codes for CASSHRSTGKNTEAFF.

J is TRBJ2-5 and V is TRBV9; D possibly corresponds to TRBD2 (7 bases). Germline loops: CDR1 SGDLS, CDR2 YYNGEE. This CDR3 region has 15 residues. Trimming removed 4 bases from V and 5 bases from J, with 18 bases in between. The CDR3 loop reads CASSPEGGLAETQYF. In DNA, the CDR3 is TGTGCCAGCAGCCCGGAGGGGGGGCTTGCCGAGACCCAGTACTTC.

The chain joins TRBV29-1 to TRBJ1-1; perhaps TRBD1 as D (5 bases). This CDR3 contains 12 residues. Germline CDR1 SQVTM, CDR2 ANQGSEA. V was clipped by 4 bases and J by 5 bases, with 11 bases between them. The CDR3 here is CSVGVRGTEAFF. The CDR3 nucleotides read TGCAGCGTTGGGGTTCGGGGGACTGAAGCTTTCTTT.

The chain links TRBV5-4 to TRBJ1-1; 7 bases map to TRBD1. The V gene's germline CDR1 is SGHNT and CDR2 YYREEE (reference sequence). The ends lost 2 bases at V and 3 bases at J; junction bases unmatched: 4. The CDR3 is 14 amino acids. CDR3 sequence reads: CASSLGTAHTEAFF. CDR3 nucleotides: TGTGCCAGCAGCTTAGGGACAGCTCACACTGAAGCTTTCTTT.

The CDR3 loop is CASGGESQPQHF. CDR3 sequence (DNA): TGTGCCAGTGGGGGGGAAAGTCAGCCCCAGCATTTT. The rearrangement uses TRBV19 and TRBJ1-5, with D possibly TRBD1 on 5 matching bases. Germline-derived CDR1 and CDR2 are LNHDA and SQIVND (reference sequence). The CDR3 is made up of 12 amino acids. V lost 8 bases and J lost 6, with 11 bases in between.

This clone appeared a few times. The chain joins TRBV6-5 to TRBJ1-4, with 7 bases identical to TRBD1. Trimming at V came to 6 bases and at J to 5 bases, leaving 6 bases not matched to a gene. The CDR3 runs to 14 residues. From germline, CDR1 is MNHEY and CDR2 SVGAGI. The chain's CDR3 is CASRLDRRNEKLFF. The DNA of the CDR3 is TGTGCCAGCAGACTGGACAGGAGAAATGAAAAACTGTTTTTT.

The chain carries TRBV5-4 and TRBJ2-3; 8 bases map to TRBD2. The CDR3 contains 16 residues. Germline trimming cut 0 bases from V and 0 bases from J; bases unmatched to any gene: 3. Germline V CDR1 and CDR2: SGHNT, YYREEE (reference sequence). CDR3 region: CASSLDAGGSTDTQYF. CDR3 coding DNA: TGTGCCAGCAGCTTGGACGCGGGGGGAAGCACAGATACGCAGTATTTT.

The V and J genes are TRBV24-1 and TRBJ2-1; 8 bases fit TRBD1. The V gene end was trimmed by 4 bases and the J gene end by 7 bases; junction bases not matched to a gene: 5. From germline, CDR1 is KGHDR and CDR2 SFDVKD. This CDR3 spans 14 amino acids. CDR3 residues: CATSDGQGGNEQFF. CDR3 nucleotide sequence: TGTGCCACCAGTGACGGACAGGGCGGTAATGAGCAGTTCTTC.

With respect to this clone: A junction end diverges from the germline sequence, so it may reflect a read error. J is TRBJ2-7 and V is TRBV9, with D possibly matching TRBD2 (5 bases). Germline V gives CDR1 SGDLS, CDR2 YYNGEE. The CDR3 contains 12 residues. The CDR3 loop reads CASNVRGSEQYF. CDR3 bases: TGTGCCAGCAACGTACGAGGGTCCGAGCAGTACTTC.

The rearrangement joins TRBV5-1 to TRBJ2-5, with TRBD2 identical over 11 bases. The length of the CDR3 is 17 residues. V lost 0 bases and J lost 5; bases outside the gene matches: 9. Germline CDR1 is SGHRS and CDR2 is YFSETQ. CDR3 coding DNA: TGCGCCAGCAGCTTGGGGTGGCTAGCGGGGGGCCGGGAGACCCAGTACTTC. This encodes CASSLGWLAGGRETQYF.

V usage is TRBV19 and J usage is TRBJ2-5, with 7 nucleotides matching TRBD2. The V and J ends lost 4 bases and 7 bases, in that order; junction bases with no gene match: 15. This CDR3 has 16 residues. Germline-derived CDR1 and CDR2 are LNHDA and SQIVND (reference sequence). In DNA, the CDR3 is TGTGCCAGTAGTACAAAGAAAGCGGGGTCTCCAGGGACCCAGTACTTC. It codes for CASSTKKAGSPGTQYF.

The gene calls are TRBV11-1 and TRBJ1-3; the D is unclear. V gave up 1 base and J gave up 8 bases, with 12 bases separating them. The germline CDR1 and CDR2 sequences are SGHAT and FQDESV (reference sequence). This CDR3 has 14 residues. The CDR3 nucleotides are TGTGCCAGCAGCTTAGTCTCCGCGTCGGACACCATATATTTT. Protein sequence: CASSLVSASDTIYF.

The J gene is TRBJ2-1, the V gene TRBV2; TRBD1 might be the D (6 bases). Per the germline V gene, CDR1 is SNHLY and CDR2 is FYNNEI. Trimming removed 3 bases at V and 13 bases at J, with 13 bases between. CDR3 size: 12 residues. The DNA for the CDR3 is TGTGCCAGCAGTGATCTGGGACAATCACAGTTCTTC. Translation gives CASSDLGQSQFF.

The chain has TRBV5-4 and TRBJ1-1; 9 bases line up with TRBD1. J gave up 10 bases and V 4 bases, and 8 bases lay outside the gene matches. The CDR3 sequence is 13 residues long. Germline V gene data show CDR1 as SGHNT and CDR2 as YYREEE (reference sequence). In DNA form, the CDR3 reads TGTGCCAGCAGCGAGGGACAGGGAACGACAGCTTTCTTT. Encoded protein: CASSEGQGTTAFF.

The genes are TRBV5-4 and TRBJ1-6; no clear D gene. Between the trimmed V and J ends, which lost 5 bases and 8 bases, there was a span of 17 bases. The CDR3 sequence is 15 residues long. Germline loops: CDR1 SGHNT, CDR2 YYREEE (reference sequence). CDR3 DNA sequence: TGTGCCAGCAGTACGAGGGCGAGTGGGGATTCACCCCTCCACTTT. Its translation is CASSTRASGDSPLHF.

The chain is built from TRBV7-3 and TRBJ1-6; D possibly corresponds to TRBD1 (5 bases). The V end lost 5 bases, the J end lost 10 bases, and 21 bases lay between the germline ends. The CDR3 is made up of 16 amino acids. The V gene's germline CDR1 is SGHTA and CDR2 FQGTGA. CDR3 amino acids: CASSPSAATRGSPLHF. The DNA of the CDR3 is TGTGCCAGCAGCCCCTCCGCGGCCACCCGGGGGTCACCCCTCCACTTT.

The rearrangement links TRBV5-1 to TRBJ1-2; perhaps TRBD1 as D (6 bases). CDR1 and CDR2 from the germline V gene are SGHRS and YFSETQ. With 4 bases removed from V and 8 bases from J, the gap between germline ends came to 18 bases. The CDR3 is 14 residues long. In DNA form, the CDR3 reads TGCGCCAGCAGCCTGGGGGGACATCGGAGGGGCTACACCTTC. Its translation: CASSLGGHRRGYTF.

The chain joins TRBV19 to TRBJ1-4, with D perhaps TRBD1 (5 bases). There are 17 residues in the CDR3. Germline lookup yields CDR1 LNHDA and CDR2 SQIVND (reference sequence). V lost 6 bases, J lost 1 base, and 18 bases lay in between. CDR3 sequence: CASRGPLGRLTNEKLFF. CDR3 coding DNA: TGTGCCAGTAGGGGGCCCCTGGGCCGACTAACTAATGAAAAACTGTTTTTT.

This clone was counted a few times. The CDR3 DNA reads TGTGCCAGCAGCCCCCAACCGGGACAGGGAGGGAATGAGCAGTTCTTC. Translation gives CASSPQPGQGGNEQFF. The V call is TRBV7-9, the J call TRBJ2-1; 9 bases agree with TRBD1. With V trimmed by 5 bases and J by 7 bases, 12 bases remained unmatched. This CDR3 spans 16 amino acids. CDR1 SEHNR and CDR2 FQNEAQ come from the germline V gene (reference sequence).

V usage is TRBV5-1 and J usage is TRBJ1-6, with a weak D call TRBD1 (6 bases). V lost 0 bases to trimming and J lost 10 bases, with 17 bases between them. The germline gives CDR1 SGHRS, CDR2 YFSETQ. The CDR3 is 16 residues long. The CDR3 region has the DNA TGCGCCAGCAGCTTGGAACCTCAGGGGACCACATCACCCCTCCACTTT. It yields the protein CASSLEPQGTTSPLHF.

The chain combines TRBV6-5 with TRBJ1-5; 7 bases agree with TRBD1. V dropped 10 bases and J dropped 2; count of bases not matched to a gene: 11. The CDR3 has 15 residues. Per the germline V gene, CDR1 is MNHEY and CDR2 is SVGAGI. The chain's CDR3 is CAIKDRLTGNQPQHF. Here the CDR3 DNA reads TGTGCCATCAAGGACAGGCTCACCGGCAATCAGCCCCAGCATTTT.

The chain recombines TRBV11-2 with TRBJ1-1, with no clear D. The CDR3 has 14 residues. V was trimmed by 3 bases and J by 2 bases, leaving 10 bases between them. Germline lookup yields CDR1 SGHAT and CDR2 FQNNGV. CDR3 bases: TGTGCCAGCAGCTTGTTGGGAGGTAACACTGAAGCTTTCTTT. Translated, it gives CASSLLGGNTEAFF. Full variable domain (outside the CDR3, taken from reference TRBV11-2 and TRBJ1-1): EAGVAQSPRYKIIEKRQSVAFWCNPISGHATLYWYQQILGQGPKLLIQFQNNGVVDDSQLPKDRFSAERLKGVDSTLKIQPAKLEDSAVYLCASSLLGGNTEAFFGQGTRLTVV.

CDR3 nucleotide sequence: TGTGCCAGCAGTTACGGCAGCACCGGGGAGCTGTTTTTT. It specifies CASSYGSTGELFF. V usage is TRBV6-6 and J usage is TRBJ2-2; D unclear. This CDR3 is 13 amino acids long. V was clipped by 2 bases and J by 4 bases, with 5 bases between them. Germline V gene lookup returns CDR1 MNHNY and CDR2 SVGAGI (reference sequence).

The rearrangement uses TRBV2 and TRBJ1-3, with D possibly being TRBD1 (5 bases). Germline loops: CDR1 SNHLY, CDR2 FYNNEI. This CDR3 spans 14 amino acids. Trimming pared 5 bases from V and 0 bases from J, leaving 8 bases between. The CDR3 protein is CASSRQFSGNTIYF. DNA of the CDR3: TGTGCCAGCAGTCGACAGTTCTCTGGAAACACCATATATTTT.

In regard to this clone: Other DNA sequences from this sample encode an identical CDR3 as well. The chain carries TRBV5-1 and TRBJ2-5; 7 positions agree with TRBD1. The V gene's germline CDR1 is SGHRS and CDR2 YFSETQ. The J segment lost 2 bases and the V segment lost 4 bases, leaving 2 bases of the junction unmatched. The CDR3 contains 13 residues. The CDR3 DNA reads TGCGCCAGCAGCCTACAGGGGCAAGAGACCCAGTACTTC. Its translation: CASSLQGQETQYF. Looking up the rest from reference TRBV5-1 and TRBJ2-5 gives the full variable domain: KAGVTQTPRYLIKTRGQQVTLSCSPISGHRSVSWYQQTPGQGLQFLFEYFSETQRNKGNFPGRFSGRQFSNSRSEMNVSTLELGDSALYLCASSLQGQETQYFGPGTRLLVL.

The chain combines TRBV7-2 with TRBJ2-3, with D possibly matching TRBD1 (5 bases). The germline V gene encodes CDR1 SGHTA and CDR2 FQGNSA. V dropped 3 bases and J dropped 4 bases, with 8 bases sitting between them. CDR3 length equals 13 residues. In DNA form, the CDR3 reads TGTGCCAGCAGCTTGTTAGGGGCAGATACGCAGTATTTT. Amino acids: CASSLLGADTQYF. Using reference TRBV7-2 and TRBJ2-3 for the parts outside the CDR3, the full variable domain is GAGVSQSPSNKVTEKGKDVELRCDPISGHTALYWYRQSLGQGLEFLIYFQGNSAPDKSGLPSDRFSAERTGGSVSTLTIQRTQQEDSAVYLCASSLLGADTQYFGPGTRLTVL.

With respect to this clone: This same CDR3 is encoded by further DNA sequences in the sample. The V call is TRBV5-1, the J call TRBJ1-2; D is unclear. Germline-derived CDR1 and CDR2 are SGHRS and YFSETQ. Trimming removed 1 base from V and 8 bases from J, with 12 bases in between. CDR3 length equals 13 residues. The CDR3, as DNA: TGCGCCAGCAGCTTGTCATCCGGGTACGGCTACACCTTC. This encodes CASSLSSGYGYTF. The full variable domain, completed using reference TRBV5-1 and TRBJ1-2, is KAGVTQTPRYLIKTRGQQVTLSCSPISGHRSVSWYQQTPGQGLQFLFEYFSETQRNKGNFPGRFSGRQFSNSRSEMNVSTLELGDSALYLCASSLSSGYGYTFGSGTRLTVV.